The 20 T cell receptor beta chains in this list originate from one sample, sequenced in a study of cytomegalovirus exposure and HLA in healthy donors. PCR primers comprised 60 Vbeta and 13 Jbeta primers. Sequenced by immunoSEQ multiplex PCR; TCRdb stores in-frame clones only, minus some. The table lists about 120,000 clones, under 90% of them singletons. Sequenced material: PBMCs. Receptors were obtained from a female donor in good health and CMV-seropositive.

The chain couples TRBV7-2 to TRBJ1-2; 8 nucleotides line up with TRBD1. The CDR3 totals 15 residues. V was pared by 1 base and J by 8 bases, with 9 bases of the junction left unmatched. CDR1 is SGHTA and CDR2 is FQGNSA in the germline V gene. This CDR3 reads CASSLDPGTGGGYTF. CDR3 nucleotide sequence: TGTGCCAGCAGCTTAGATCCCGGGACAGGCGGGGGCTACACCTTC.

This rearrangement joins TRBV7-2 to TRBJ1-6, with 8 bases identical to TRBD1. Germline loops: CDR1 SGHTA, CDR2 FQGNSA. The CDR3 runs to 17 residues. V lost 4 bases, J lost 10 bases, and 15 bases stayed unmatched. CDR3 protein: CASSSGGLQGLGSPLHF. CDR3 nucleotide sequence: TGTGCCAGCAGCTCAGGGGGCTTACAAGGTTTAGGCTCACCCCTCCACTTT.

The chain uses TRBV2 and TRBJ1-6; no reliable D call. Germline V gives CDR1 SNHLY, CDR2 FYNNEI. CDR3 length: 19 amino acids. V lost 6 bases and J lost 0, with 21 bases in between. This CDR3 reads CASSATSSYGSSYNSPLHF. The CDR3 DNA sequence: TGTGCCAGCAGCGCGACTTCGTCTTACGGGAGCTCCTATAATTCACCCCTCCACTTT.

A few counts support this clone. V usage is TRBV18 and J usage is TRBJ1-1; D is possibly TRBD1 (5 bases). V dropped 3 bases and J dropped 5 bases, with 16 bases sitting between them. Germline V gene data show CDR1 as KGHSH and CDR2 as LQKENI. The CDR3 is 15 amino acids. Written as DNA, the CDR3 is TGTGCCAGCTCACCGTCCTTCAGGGAGGAAACTGAAGCTTTCTTT. Protein: CASSPSFREETEAFF.

The CDR3 loop reads CATTPIPESYGYTF. The DNA of the CDR3 is TGTGCCACTACTCCGATCCCCGAGAGCTATGGCTACACCTTC. The chain joins TRBV10-3 to TRBJ1-2, with unresolved D. CDR3 length: 14 residues. Deletions cut 10 bases from V and 4 bases from J, with 19 bases between. CDR1 is ENHRY and CDR2 is SYGVKD in the germline V gene.

In this sample, this clone turned up once. The rearrangement links TRBV5-1 to TRBJ2-7, with 8 positions matching TRBD2. Germline assignment: CDR1 SGHRS and CDR2 YFSETQ. The V and J ends lost 7 bases and 2 bases, in that order; junction bases with no gene match: 5. The length of the CDR3 is 13 residues. The CDR3 sequence is CASSSGFAYEQYF. The CDR3 region has the DNA TGCGCCAGCTCTAGCGGGTTTGCCTACGAGCAGTACTTC.

This chain uses TRBV27 with TRBJ1-2; possibly TRBD1 for D (6 bases). Germline-derived CDR1 and CDR2 are MNHEY and SMNVEV (reference sequence). The CDR3 runs to 13 residues. V was trimmed by 6 bases and J by 8 bases, leaving 16 bases between them. This chain's CDR3 is CASRRTGQPGYTF. Here the CDR3 DNA reads TGTGCCAGCAGGCGCACAGGGCAACCCGGCTACACCTTC.

The sample holds a few counts of this clone. The rearrangement links TRBV7-2 to TRBJ2-6; D perhaps matches TRBD2 (5 bases). The CDR3 is 15 residues long. CDR1 SGHTA and CDR2 FQGNSA come from the germline V gene. Trimming shortened V by 5 bases and J by 4 bases, and 12 bases separated the two germline ends. The CDR3 region is CASSPIGVGANVLTF. The CDR3 DNA reads TGTGCCAGCAGCCCGATCGGGGTAGGGGCCAACGTCCTGACTTTC.

The chain couples TRBV27 to TRBJ2-5; 8 bases are a match to TRBD1. Germline V gene lookup returns CDR1 MNHEY and CDR2 SMNVEV (reference sequence). The V segment lost 4 bases and the J segment 5 bases; nucleotides outside the gene matches: 6. CDR3 length: 14 residues. CDR3 protein: CASSSGTGWETQYF. CDR3 bases: TGTGCCAGCAGTTCCGGGACAGGTTGGGAGACCCAGTACTTC.

The gene calls are TRBV19 and TRBJ2-1; TRBD1 agrees at 10 bases. The germline V gene has CDR1 LNHDA and CDR2 SQIVND (reference sequence). The CDR3 extends over 14 amino acids. The junction had 4 bases not matched to a gene; V was cut back by 9 bases and J by 2 bases. CDR3 in DNA: TGTGCCAGCCGCGGGACAGGGGCCTACAATGAGCAGTTCTTC. It is translated as CASRGTGAYNEQFF. Drawing the rest from reference TRBV19 and TRBJ2-1, the complete variable domain is DGGITQSPKYLFRKEGQNVTLSCEQNLNHDAMYWYRQDPGQGLRLIYYSQIVNDFQKGDIAEGYSVSREKKESFPLTVTSAQKNPTAFYLCASRGTGAYNEQFFGPGTRLTVL.

This rearrangement joins TRBV12-2 to TRBJ2-7; TRBD1 reflects the table's D call only, with no check against the DNA. TRBV12-2 is given as a pseudogene. This CDR3 has 13 amino acids. CDR3 DNA: TGTGCAAGTCGCCCCCGGACAGGGTACGAGCAGTACTTC. Protein product: CASRPRTGYEQYF.

The chain couples TRBV5-1 to TRBJ1-6; the match to TRBD1 covers 11 bases. After removal of 0 bases from V and 3 bases from J, the junction contained 5 bases not matched to a gene. The germline V gene encodes CDR1 SGHRS and CDR2 YFSETQ. The CDR3 loop spans 18 amino acids. The CDR3 here is CASSLGTGGRSYNSPLHF. The CDR3 DNA reads as TGCGCCAGCAGCTTGGGGACAGGGGGCCGCAGCTATAATTCACCCCTCCACTTT. The full variable domain, completed using reference TRBV5-1 and TRBJ1-6, is KAGVTQTPRYLIKTRGQQVTLSCSPISGHRSVSWYQQTPGQGLQFLFEYFSETQRNKGNFPGRFSGRQFSNSRSEMNVSTLELGDSALYLCASSLGTGGRSYNSPLHFGNGTRLTVT.

The chain uses TRBV6-1 and TRBJ2-1; 7 positions agree with TRBD1. The CDR3 is made up of 15 amino acids. Looked up from germline, CDR1 is MNHNS and CDR2 is SASEGT. Trimming cost V 6 bases and J 3 bases; bases outside gene matches: 8. The DNA of the CDR3 is TGTGCCAGCAGGGATGGACAGGTATACTACAATGAGCAGTTCTTC. As protein: CASRDGQVYYNEQFF.

The rearrangement joins TRBV7-2 to TRBJ2-5; 11 bases are a match to TRBD2. The CDR3 consists of 16 residues. The V gene end was trimmed by 5 bases and the J gene end by 2 bases; junction bases not matched to a gene: 7. CDR1 is SGHTA, CDR2 FQGNSA, per germline. Here the CDR3 DNA reads TGTGCCAGCAGCCCATCGGGACTAGCGGTACAAGAGACCCAGTACTTC. Residues: CASSPSGLAVQETQYF.

This clone was found once. The chain has TRBV7-6 and TRBJ2-1; TRBD2 aligns across 9 bases. V trimming: 6 bases; J trimming: 4 bases; junction bases outside the gene matches: 7. The length of the CDR3 is 15 residues. The germline V gene encodes CDR1 SGHVS and CDR2 FNYEAQ. For the CDR3, the DNA is TGTGCCAGCAGTAAAGCGGGGGGCAGATACAATGAGCAGTTCTTC. Amino acids: CASSKAGGRYNEQFF. Looking up the rest from reference TRBV7-6 and TRBJ2-1 gives the full variable domain: GAGVSQSPRYKVTKRGQDVALRCDPISGHVSLYWYRQALGQGPEFLTYFNYEAQQDKSGLPNDRFSAERPEGSISTLTIQRTEQRDSAMYRCASSKAGGRYNEQFFGPGTRLTVL.

The chain couples TRBV6-6 to TRBJ1-3; the match to TRBD1 covers 9 bases. The V gene end was trimmed by 6 bases and the J gene end by 1 base; junction bases not matched to a gene: 4. The CDR3 extends over 15 amino acids. Germline V gene lookup returns CDR1 MNHNY and CDR2 SVGAGI (reference sequence). CDR3 DNA: TGTGCCAGCAGAGCCGGGACAGGGTCTGGAAACACCATATATTTT. Translated: CASRAGTGSGNTIYF.

This rearrangement joins TRBV7-2 to TRBJ1-1; possibly TRBD1 for D (5 bases). Trimming took 5 bases from V and 1 from J, leaving 8 bases between them. Germline-derived CDR1 and CDR2 are SGHTA and FQGNSA. The CDR3 runs to 13 residues. In DNA, the CDR3 is TGTGCCAGCAGCCACGACAGGAACACTGAAGCTTTCTTT. The encoded protein is CASSHDRNTEAFF.

The chain uses TRBV7-9 and TRBJ1-4, with D perhaps TRBD1 (6 bases). Germline CDR1 SEHNR, CDR2 FQNEAQ (reference sequence). The V end was cut by 6 bases, the J end by 0 bases, with 11 bases between. This CDR3 spans 15 amino acids. The CDR3 spells CASSFDRTTNEKLFF. The CDR3 region has the DNA TGTGCCAGCAGTTTCGACAGGACAACTAATGAAAAACTGTTTTTT.

The rearrangement links TRBV14 to TRBJ2-3; 7 bases agree with TRBD2. Germline V CDR1 and CDR2: SGHDN, FVKESK. With V trimmed by 0 bases and J by 1 base, 4 bases remained unmatched. The CDR3 covers 16 residues. CDR3 sequence (DNA): TGTGCCAGCAGCCAAGATTTGGGGGGGGGCACAGATACGCAGTATTTT. This codes for CASSQDLGGGTDTQYF.

V is TRBV4-1 and J is TRBJ2-3; D is undetermined. The CDR3 has 15 amino acids. Germline V CDR1 and CDR2: MGHRA, YSYEKL. V dropped 6 bases and J dropped 2 bases, with 15 bases sitting between them. CDR3 coding DNA: TGCGCCAGCAGTTGGGTGGCAGCGACCACAGATACGCAGTATTTT. This gives the protein CASSWVAATTDTQYF.